The rows below give T cell receptor beta chains drawn from one sample of a study of vaccination and CD4 T cells after COVID-19. TCRdb processed the PCR reads anew with MiXCR; each CDR3 protein has one entry. The top ten hold about 6% of the sample, which has just under 30,000 distinct CDR3 sequences, 49% seen once. The specimen was CD4+ T cells from blood, collected about 7 months after SARS-CoV-2 vaccination. These receptors were collected from a human donor who had recovered from COVID-19. Both conserved end residues are part of each CDR3. The D gene is left open where the match is weak. For some rows the clone size is stated as once, few or many, or as a class when expanded; others skip it.

j_gene	abundance	v_gene	d_gene	CDR3nt	CDR3aa
TRBJ2-5	few	TRBV7-2	TRBD2	TGTGCCAGCAGCCCATCCCTTAGCGGGAGGCACGAGACCCAGTACTTC	CASSPSLSGRHETQYF
TRBJ2-3	-	TRBV15	TRBD2	TGTGCCACCAGCGCGGGACTAGCGAGAGGATCGCAGTATTTT	CATSAGLARGSQYF
TRBJ2-5	-	TRBV4-3	TRBD2	TGCGCCAGCAGCCAAACTCAACTAGCGGCCCAGTACTTC	CASSQTQLAAQYF
TRBJ2-7	-	TRBV7-2	-	TGTGCCAGCAGCTTAGTAGCGTTAAGCTCCTACGAGCAGTACTTC	CASSLVALSSYEQYF
TRBJ2-3	few	TRBV7-6	TRBD2	TGTGCCAGCAGAGATTGGACTAGCGACTGCACAGATACGCAGTATTTT	CASRDWTSDCTDTQYF
TRBJ1-1	-	TRBV6-1	-	TGTGCCAGCAGTGAAAGACGGGTGAACACTGAAGCTTTCTTT	CASSERRVNTEAFF
TRBJ2-5	-	TRBV27	-	TGTGCCAGCAGTTTATCGCCCTATGGGGGGGAGACCCAGTACTTC	CASSLSPYGGETQYF
TRBJ1-2	-	TRBV7-6	-	TGTGCCAGCAGCAAGGGGCCTGCTAACTATGGCTACACCTTC	CASSKGPANYGYTF
TRBJ1-1	-	TRBV10-1	-	TGCGCCAGCAGCCCCACTACGGGTACGAACACTGAAGCTTTCTTT	CASSPTTGTNTEAFF
TRBJ1-2	-	TRBV25-1	-	TGTGCCAGCAGTGAATGGGGGGCGGGTTATGGCTACACCTTC	CASSEWGAGYGYTF
TRBJ2-1	-	TRBV20-1	TRBD2	TGCAGTGCCGTAGCGGGAGTAGGATACAATGAGCAGTTCTTC	CSAVAGVGYNEQFF
TRBJ2-5	-	TRBV6-1	TRBD1	TGTGCCAGCAGTGCGGACAGGGATCTAGAGACCCAGTACTTC	CASSADRDLETQYF
TRBJ1-2	-	TRBV2	-	TGTGCCAGCAGTGAGTCTAGTCAAGGCTATGGCTACACCTTC	CASSESSQGYGYTF
TRBJ2-2	-	TRBV20-1	-	TGCAGTGCTAGAGACGGTGGGGCTTCCACACACGGGGAGCTGTTTTTT	CSARDGGASTHGELFF
TRBJ1-1	-	TRBV7-2	-	TGTGCCAGCAGCCCGGGGGGGGGTCGGGGAGGCACTGAAGCTTTCTTT	CASSPGGGRGGTEAFF
TRBJ1-6	-	TRBV7-2	-	TGTGCCAGCAGTCCGTCCTATTCAAGGGTCCCTCAGTCACCCCTCCACTTT	CASSPSYSRVPQSPLHF
TRBJ2-1	-	TRBV27	TRBD1	TGTGCCAGCTACCGGGACAGGGTCACACATGAGCAGTTCTTC	CASYRDRVTHEQFF
TRBJ2-5	few	TRBV20-1	-	TGCAGTGCTAGAGTTGGGCTGCTACCGACCCAGTACTTC	CSARVGLLPTQYF
TRBJ1-1	-	TRBV28	-	TGTGCCAGCAGTTTTGGCGCGCCCGAAACTGAAGCTTTCTTT	CASSFGAPETEAFF
TRBJ2-7	-	TRBV28	-	TGTGCCAGCAGTTTATTACCCGGACAGGGAGGGAACTACGAGCAGTACTTC	CASSLLPGQGGNYEQYF
TRBJ2-1	few	TRBV6-2/TRBV6-3	TRBD2	TGTGCCAGCAGTTACGATCGACTGACCAGCGGGAACTACAATGAGCAGTTCTTC	CASSYDRLTSGNYNEQFF
TRBJ2-7	-	TRBV2	-	TGTGCCAGCAGTGGCGTCAGGGAGTCCCAACTAAAGGCTTACGAGCAGTACTTC	CASSGVRESQLKAYEQYF
TRBJ2-3	few	TRBV7-3	-	TGTGCCAGCAGCACCGGGACAACAAACACAGATACGCAGTATTTT	CASSTGTTNTDTQYF
TRBJ2-2	few	TRBV7-6	-	TGTGCCAGCAGCTCGCCGGGGGAGCTGTTTTTT	CASSSPGELFF
TRBJ2-5	-	TRBV7-9	TRBD2	TGTGCCAGCAGCAGACGGGACGGGGGGGTGGAGACCCAGTACTTC	CASSRRDGGVETQYF
TRBJ2-3	few	TRBV7-6	TRBD2	TGTGCCAGCAGCTTATTGAGGGCAGCGGGGTCTAGCACAGATACGCAGTATTTT	CASSLLRAAGSSTDTQYF
TRBJ1-2	few	TRBV28	TRBD1	TGTGCCAGCAGTTTAGGGACAGGCGTGGGCTACACCTTC	CASSLGTGVGYTF
TRBJ2-3	few	TRBV20-1	TRBD2	TGCAGTGCTAGAGGGGATAGCGGGAGAACAGATACGCAGTATTTT	CSARGDSGRTDTQYF
TRBJ2-7	-	TRBV29-1	-	TGCAGCGTTCGCAGAGGTTACGAGCAGTACTTC	CSVRRGYEQYF
TRBJ2-1	-	TRBV28	TRBD2	TGTGCCAGCAGTTCCCCGTGGACTAGTTGGGCCTACAATGAGCAGTTCTTC	CASSSPWTSWAYNEQFF
TRBJ2-7	-	TRBV28	-	TGTGCCGGCAGTTTAGCCCCGGGATACCCCTACGAGCAGTACTTC	CAGSLAPGYPYEQYF
TRBJ1-5	-	TRBV20-1	-	TGCAGTGCTAGAGATCAAGGACGGCCCCAGCATTTT	CSARDQGRPQHF
TRBJ1-1	medium-sized	TRBV21-1	-	TGTGCCAGCAGGACGGGGGGTGAAGCTTTCTTT	CASRTGGEAFF
TRBJ2-7	-	TRBV7-2	TRBD2	TGTGCCATCGGGACTAGCGGTTTCTCCTACGAGCAGTACTTC	CAIGTSGFSYEQYF
TRBJ1-5	few	TRBV20-1	-	TGCAGTGCTAGGAACGATTACAGGGCAGGCCGGAGTCAGCCCCAGCATTTT	CSARNDYRAGRSQPQHF
TRBJ2-7	-	TRBV7-9	TRBD1	TGTGCCAGCAGCCCCTGGGGACAGGGTTTCGAGCAGTACTTC	CASSPWGQGFEQYF
TRBJ2-5	-	TRBV29-1	-	TGCAGCGTTCCACCGGACGGGAGAGAGACCCAGTACTTC	CSVPPDGRETQYF
TRBJ2-3	-	TRBV5-1	-	TGCGCCAGCAGCTTCACGGGGGACGGCTCCGTAGATACGCAGTATTTT	CASSFTGDGSVDTQYF
TRBJ2-3	-	TRBV7-2	-	TGTGCCAGCAGGGAGGCCGTAGTCACAGATACGCAGTATTTT	CASREAVVTDTQYF
TRBJ2-2	once	TRBV4-1	-	TGCGCCAGCAGCCAAGATAGGGAGACAGAAAACACCGGGGAGCTGTTTTTT	CASSQDRETENTGELFF
TRBJ1-6	few	TRBV7-9	TRBD1	TGTGCCAGCAGCCCTAGAGCCGGGACAGGGGATTCACCCCTCCACTTT	CASSPRAGTGDSPLHF
TRBJ1-2	-	TRBV5-1	-	TGCGCCAGCAGCCGTCAGCGGGGTTCTCTCGGCTACACCTTC	CASSRQRGSLGYTF
TRBJ2-3	-	TRBV15	TRBD1	TGTGCCACCAGCGACAGGGGTACCCCAGATACGCAGTATTTT	CATSDRGTPDTQYF
TRBJ1-5	-	TRBV7-2	TRBD1	TGTGCCAGCAGCTCCCCGGGACAGGGCTTCGATCAGCCCCAGCATTTT	CASSSPGQGFDQPQHF
TRBJ2-7	-	TRBV20-1	TRBD1	TGCAGTGCTAGATTTTTGGGACAGGGGATCTACGAGCAGTACTTC	CSARFLGQGIYEQYF
TRBJ2-1	-	TRBV6-4	TRBD2	TGTGCCACCAGTGAAATGACGGGAGGTTACAATGAGCAGTTCTTC	CATSEMTGGYNEQFF